These T cell receptor beta chains were read from a single sample in a study of blood T cell repertoires in COVID-19. Method: immunoSEQ multiplex PCR; TCRdb's copy keeps in-frame clones and lacks some. The table records 150,000 or so clones, roughly 90% of them present only once. Material for sequencing was peripheral blood. These receptors were obtained from a woman aged 70 to 79 with acute or convalescent COVID-19. CDR3s leave out the opening cysteine and the closing phenylalanine or tryptophan. Fields, in order: V gene, D gene, CDR3 protein. The D gene is left open where the match is weak.

V gene: TRBV18; D gene: TRBD1; CDR3 protein: ASSPPGTEAEQY
V gene: TRBV12-3/TRBV12-4; D gene: TRBD1; CDR3 protein: ASSFGAGGGYT
V gene: TRBV6-2/TRBV6-3; D gene: .; CDR3 protein: ASSPHRTNLGALSGNTIY
V gene: TRBV4-1; D gene: .; CDR3 protein: ASSQVPGHVYSNQPQH
V gene: TRBV2; D gene: TRBD1; CDR3 protein: ASSYRAGGMRGYT
V gene: TRBV6-6; D gene: TRBD2; CDR3 protein: ASSRTTSGRNYNEQF
V gene: TRBV28; D gene: TRBD2; CDR3 protein: ASSPLGLAGIIDTQY
V gene: TRBV15; D gene: .; CDR3 protein: ATSRALGRGTEAF
V gene: TRBV24-1; D gene: TRBD1; CDR3 protein: ATTPSTGGWDEQF
V gene: TRBV9; D gene: .; CDR3 protein: ASSVERTGELF
V gene: TRBV5-4; D gene: .; CDR3 protein: ASSRGGGNTNTIY
V gene: TRBV28; D gene: .; CDR3 protein: ASSSGGSLSAQH
V gene: TRBV4-3; D gene: .; CDR3 protein: ASSPRAQGGPTNEKLF
V gene: TRBV28; D gene: .; CDR3 protein: ASSLPGDSNQPQH
V gene: TRBV5-6; D gene: .; CDR3 protein: ASSLFTHQAYGYT
V gene: TRBV12-3/TRBV12-4; D gene: TRBD1; CDR3 protein: ASSTSGGGEQF
V gene: TRBV25-1; D gene: .; CDR3 protein: ASCARGGTEAF
V gene: TRBV6-1; D gene: .; CDR3 protein: ASSEVRVSSPLH
V gene: TRBV6-4; D gene: .; CDR3 protein: ASSLDSTGELF
V gene: TRBV7-9; D gene: .; CDR3 protein: ASSSHTGPNEQF
V gene: TRBV27; D gene: .; CDR3 protein: ASSFKGGGFYEQY
V gene: TRBV19; D gene: .; CDR3 protein: ASSADGLSGNTIY
V gene: TRBV5-1; D gene: TRBD1; CDR3 protein: ASSLGQGYNEQF
V gene: TRBV12-3/TRBV12-4; D gene: TRBD2; CDR3 protein: ASSFAGVETQY
V gene: TRBV9; D gene: TRBD1; CDR3 protein: ASSGTGGSFNEKLF
V gene: TRBV7-3; D gene: TRBD1; CDR3 protein: ASSSGQGRNEQY
V gene: TRBV7-2; D gene: .; CDR3 protein: ASSPRSDFGNTIY
V gene: TRBV5-4; D gene: TRBD1; CDR3 protein: ASSDQDRVREKLF
V gene: TRBV2; D gene: TRBD1; CDR3 protein: ASQRTGQGDGYT
V gene: TRBV12-3/TRBV12-4; D gene: .; CDR3 protein: ASSFRETQY
V gene: TRBV13; D gene: TRBD1; CDR3 protein: ASSTGQGQETQY
V gene: TRBV27; D gene: TRBD1; CDR3 protein: ASTRTGEAGELF
V gene: TRBV7-9; D gene: .; CDR3 protein: ASSTQGINSPLH
V gene: TRBV9; D gene: .; CDR3 protein: ASSVSGGYTGELF
V gene: TRBV6-1; D gene: .; CDR3 protein: ASSEVGRVNTEAF
V gene: TRBV2; D gene: .; CDR3 protein: ASSPTDANTGELF
V gene: TRBV6-4; D gene: .; CDR3 protein: ASSGPQVAEPYEQY
V gene: TRBV5-4; D gene: .; CDR3 protein: ASSLDFSVRSF
V gene: TRBV7-2; D gene: .; CDR3 protein: ASSRGPGHFNEKLF
V gene: TRBV19; D gene: TRBD2; CDR3 protein: ASSSIAGGIGTQY
V gene: TRBV29-1; D gene: .; CDR3 protein: SVDRDPGRGWAF
V gene: TRBV28; D gene: TRBD1; CDR3 protein: ASSFRGPDGYT
V gene: TRBV9; D gene: .; CDR3 protein: ASSVGFVVSETQY
V gene: TRBV9; D gene: TRBD1; CDR3 protein: ASSPGQGAREQY
V gene: TRBV7-9; D gene: .; CDR3 protein: ASSSTGAVYEQY
V gene: TRBV2; D gene: .; CDR3 protein: ASRALLAGAENEQF
V gene: TRBV5-8; D gene: TRBD1; CDR3 protein: ASSSRQGLYYGYT